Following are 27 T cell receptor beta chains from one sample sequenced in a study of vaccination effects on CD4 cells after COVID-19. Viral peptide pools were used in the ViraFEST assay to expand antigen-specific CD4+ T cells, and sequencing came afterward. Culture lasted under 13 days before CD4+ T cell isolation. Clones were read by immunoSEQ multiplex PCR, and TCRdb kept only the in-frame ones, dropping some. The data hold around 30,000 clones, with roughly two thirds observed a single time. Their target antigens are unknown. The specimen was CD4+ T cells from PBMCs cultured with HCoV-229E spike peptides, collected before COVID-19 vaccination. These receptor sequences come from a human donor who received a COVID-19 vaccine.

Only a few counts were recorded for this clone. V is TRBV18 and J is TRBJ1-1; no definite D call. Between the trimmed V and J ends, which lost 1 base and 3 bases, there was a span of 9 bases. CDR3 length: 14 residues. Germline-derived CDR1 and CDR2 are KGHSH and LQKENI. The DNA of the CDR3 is TGTGCCAGCTCACCACAAGGGCGGGACACTGAAGCTTTCTTT. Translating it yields CASSPQGRDTEAFF.

The CDR3 region is CASSHREGRRNEQFF. CDR3 nucleotides: TGTGCCAGCAGCCACCGGGAGGGAAGGCGAAATGAGCAGTTCTTC. The gene calls are TRBV16 and TRBJ2-1; 8 nucleotides line up with TRBD2. The V and J ends lost 3 bases and 7 bases, in that order; junction bases with no gene match: 8. Germline lookup yields CDR1 KGHSY and CDR2 FQNENV. The CDR3 has 15 amino acids.

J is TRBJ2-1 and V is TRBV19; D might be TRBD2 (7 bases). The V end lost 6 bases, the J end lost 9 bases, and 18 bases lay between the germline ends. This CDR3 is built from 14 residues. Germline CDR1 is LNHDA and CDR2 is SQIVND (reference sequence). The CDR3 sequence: CASSRGAYNGEQFF. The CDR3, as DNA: TGTGCCAGTAGCCGGGGGGCCTATAACGGTGAGCAGTTCTTC.

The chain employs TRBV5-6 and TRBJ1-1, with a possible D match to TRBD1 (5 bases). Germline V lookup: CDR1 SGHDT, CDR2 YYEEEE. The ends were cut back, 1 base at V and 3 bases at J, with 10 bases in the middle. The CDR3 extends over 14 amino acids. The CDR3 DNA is TGTGCCAGCAGCTTGCGGGGGATGGACACTGAAGCTTTCTTT. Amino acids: CASSLRGMDTEAFF.

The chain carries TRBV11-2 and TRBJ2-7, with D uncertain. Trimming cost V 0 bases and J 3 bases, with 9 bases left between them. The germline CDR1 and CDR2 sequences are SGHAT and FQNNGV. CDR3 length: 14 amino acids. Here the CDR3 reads CASSLDYRSYEQYF. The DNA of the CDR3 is TGTGCCAGCAGCTTAGATTATAGGAGCTACGAGCAGTACTTC.

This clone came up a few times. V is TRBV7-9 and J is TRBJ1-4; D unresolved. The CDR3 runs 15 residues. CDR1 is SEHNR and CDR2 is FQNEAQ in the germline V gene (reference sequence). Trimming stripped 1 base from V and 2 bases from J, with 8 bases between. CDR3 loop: CASSLDAGTNEKLFF. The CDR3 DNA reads TGTGCCAGCAGCTTAGATGCCGGGACTAATGAAAAACTGTTTTTT.

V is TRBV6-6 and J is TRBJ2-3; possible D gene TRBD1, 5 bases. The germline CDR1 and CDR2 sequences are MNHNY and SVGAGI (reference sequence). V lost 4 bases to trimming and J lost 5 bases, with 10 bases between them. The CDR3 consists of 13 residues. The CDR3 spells CASSWSQEDTQYF. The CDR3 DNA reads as TGTGCCAGCAGTTGGTCACAGGAAGATACGCAGTATTTT.

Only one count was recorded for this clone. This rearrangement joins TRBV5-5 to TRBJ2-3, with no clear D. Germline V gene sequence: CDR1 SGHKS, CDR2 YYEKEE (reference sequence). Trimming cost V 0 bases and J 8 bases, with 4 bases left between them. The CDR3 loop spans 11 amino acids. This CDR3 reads CASSLEGTQYF. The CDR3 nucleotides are TGTGCCAGCAGCTTGGAGGGTACGCAGTATTTT.

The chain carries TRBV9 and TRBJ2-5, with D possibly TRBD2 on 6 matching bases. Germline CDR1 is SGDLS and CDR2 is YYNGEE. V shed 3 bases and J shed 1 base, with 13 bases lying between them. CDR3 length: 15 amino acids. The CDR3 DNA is TGTGCCAGCAGCGGAGATCGGGGGTTCCAAGAGACCCAGTACTTC. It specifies CASSGDRGFQETQYF.

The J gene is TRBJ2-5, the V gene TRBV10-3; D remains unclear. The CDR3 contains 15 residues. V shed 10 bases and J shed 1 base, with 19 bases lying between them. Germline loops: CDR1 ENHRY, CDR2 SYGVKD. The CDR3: CATKPRQAGQETQYF. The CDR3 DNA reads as TGTGCCACCAAACCCCGGCAGGCCGGCCAAGAGACCCAGTACTTC.

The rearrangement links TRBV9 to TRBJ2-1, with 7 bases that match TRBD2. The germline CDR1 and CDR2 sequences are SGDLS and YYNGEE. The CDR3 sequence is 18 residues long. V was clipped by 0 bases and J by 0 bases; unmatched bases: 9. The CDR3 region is CASSVDLGLGRSYNEQFF. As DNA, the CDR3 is TGTGCCAGCAGCGTAGACCTAGGACTAGGCCGCTCCTACAATGAGCAGTTCTTC.

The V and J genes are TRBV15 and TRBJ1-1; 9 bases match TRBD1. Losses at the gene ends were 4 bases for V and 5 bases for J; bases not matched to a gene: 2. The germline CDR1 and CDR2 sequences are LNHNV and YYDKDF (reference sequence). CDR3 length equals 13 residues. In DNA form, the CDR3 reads TGTGCCACCAGCACAGGACAGGGGACTGAAGCTTTCTTT. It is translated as CATSTGQGTEAFF.

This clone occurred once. The CDR3 DNA sequence: TGTGCCAGCAGTTACGGCCGGGGGGGCCCTCACAATGAGCAGTTCTTC. Amino acid sequence: CASSYGRGGPHNEQFF. V and J are TRBV6-2 or TRBV6-3 and TRBJ2-1; TRBD2 aligns across 8 bases. The germline gives CDR1 MNHEY, CDR2 SVGEGT. This CDR3 region has 16 residues. V shed 2 bases and J 5 bases; nucleotides not matched to a gene: 8.

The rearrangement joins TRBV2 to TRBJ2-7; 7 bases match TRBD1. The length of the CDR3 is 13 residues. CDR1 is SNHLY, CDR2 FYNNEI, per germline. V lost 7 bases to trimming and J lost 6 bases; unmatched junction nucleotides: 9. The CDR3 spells CASNKIDRAEQYF. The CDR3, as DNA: TGTGCCAGCAACAAAATTGACAGGGCCGAGCAGTACTTC.

CDR3 sequence reads: CASCLRGGSDTQYF. For the CDR3, the DNA is TGTGCCAGCTGTCTGCGGGGGGGCTCAGATACGCAGTATTTT. The rearrangement uses TRBV3-1 (or the pseudogene TRBV3-2) and TRBJ2-3, with TRBD2 identical over 9 bases. J gave up 4 bases and V 8 bases, and 7 bases lay outside the gene matches. In germline, CDR1 is LGHDT, CDR2 YNNKEL (reference sequence). CDR3 size: 14 residues.

The CDR3 protein is CAGGTGPYEQYF. As DNA, the CDR3 is TGTGCCGGGGGGACAGGGCCCTACGAGCAGTACTTC. The rearrangement links TRBV28 to TRBJ2-7, with 9 bases fitting TRBD1. The CDR3 is 12 amino acids. V shed 11 bases and J 2 bases; nucleotides not matched to a gene: 4. In germline, CDR1 is MDHEN, CDR2 SYDVKM.

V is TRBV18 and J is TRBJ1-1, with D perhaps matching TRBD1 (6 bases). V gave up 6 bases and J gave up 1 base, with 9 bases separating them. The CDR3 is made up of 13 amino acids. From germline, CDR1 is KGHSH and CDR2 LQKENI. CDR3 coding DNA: TGTGCCAGCTCTCAGACAGGGAACACTGAAGCTTTCTTT. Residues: CASSQTGNTEAFF.

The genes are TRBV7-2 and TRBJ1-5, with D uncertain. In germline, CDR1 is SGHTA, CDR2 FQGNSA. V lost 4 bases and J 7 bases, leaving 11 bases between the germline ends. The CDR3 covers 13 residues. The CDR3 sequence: CASSSSGRQPQHF. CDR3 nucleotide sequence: TGTGCCAGCAGCTCCTCCGGGAGACAGCCCCAGCATTTT. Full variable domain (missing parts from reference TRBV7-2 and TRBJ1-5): GAGVSQSPSNKVTEKGKDVELRCDPISGHTALYWYRQSLGQGLEFLIYFQGNSAPDKSGLPSDRFSAERTGGSVSTLTIQRTQQEDSAVYLCASSSSGRQPQHFGDGTRLSIL.

The DNA of the CDR3 is TGTGCCAGCAGCCCCCGTCCACAGGGTAACTATGGCTACACCTTC. It encodes CASSPRPQGNYGYTF. The chain recombines TRBV27 with TRBJ1-2; D is possibly TRBD1 (6 bases). The CDR3 contains 15 residues. Germline V gene data show CDR1 as MNHEY and CDR2 as SMNVEV (reference sequence). V was pared by 6 bases and J by 1 base, with 15 bases between.

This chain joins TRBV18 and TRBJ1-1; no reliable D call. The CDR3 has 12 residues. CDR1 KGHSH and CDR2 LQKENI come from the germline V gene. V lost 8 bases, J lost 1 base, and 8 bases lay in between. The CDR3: CASTTQNTEAFF. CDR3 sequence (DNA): TGTGCCAGCACGACACAGAACACTGAAGCTTTCTTT.

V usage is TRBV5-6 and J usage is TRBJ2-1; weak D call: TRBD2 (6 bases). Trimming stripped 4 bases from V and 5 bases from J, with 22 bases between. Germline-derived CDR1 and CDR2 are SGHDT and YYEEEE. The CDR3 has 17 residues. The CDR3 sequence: CASSLQGYASANNEQFF. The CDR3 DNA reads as TGTGCCAGCAGCCTGCAGGGCTATGCTAGCGCGAACAATGAGCAGTTCTTC.

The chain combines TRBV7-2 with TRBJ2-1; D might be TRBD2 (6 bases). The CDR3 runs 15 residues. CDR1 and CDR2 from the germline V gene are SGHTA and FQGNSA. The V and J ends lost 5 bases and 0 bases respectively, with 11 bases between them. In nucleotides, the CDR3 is TGTGCCAGCAGCACGCGGGGAAGCTCCTACAATGAGCAGTTCTTC. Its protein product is CASSTRGSSYNEQFF.

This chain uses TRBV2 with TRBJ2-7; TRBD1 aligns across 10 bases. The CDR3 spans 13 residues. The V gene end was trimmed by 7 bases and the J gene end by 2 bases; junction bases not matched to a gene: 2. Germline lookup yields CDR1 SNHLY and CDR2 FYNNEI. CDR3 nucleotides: TGTGCCAGCATGGGACAGGGGACCTACGAGCAGTACTTC. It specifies CASMGQGTYEQYF. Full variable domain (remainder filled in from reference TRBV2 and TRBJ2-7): EPEVTQTPSHQVTQMGQEVILRCVPISNHLYFYWYRQILGQKVEFLVSFYNNEISEKSEIFDDQFSVERPDGSNFTLKIRSTKLEDSAMYFCASMGQGTYEQYFGPGTRLTVT.

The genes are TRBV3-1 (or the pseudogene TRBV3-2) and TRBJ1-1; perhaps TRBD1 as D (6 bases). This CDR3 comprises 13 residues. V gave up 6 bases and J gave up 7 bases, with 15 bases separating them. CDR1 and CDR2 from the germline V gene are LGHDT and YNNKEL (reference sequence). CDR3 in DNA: TGTGCCAGCAGTCTTACAGGGATCGGTGAAGCTTTCTTT. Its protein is CASSLTGIGEAFF.

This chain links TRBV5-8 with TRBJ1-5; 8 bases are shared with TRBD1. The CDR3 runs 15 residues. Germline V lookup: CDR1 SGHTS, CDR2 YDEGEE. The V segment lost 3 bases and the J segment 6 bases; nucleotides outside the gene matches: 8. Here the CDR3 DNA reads TGTGCCAGCAGCTACGCAGGGGGCGGAGGTCAGCCCCAGCATTTT. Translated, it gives CASSYAGGGGQPQHF.

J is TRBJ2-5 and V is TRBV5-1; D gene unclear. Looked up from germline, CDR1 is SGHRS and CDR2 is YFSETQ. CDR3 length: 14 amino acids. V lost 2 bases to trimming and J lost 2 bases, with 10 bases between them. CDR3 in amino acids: CASSLGVAQETQYF. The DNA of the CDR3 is TGCGCCAGCAGCTTAGGAGTTGCTCAAGAGACCCAGTACTTC.

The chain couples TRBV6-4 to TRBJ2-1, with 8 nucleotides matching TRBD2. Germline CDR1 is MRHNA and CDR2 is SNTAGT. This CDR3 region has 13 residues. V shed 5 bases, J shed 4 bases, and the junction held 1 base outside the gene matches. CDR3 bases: TGTGCCAGCAGTAGCGGGAGTTACAATGAGCAGTTCTTC. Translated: CASSSGSYNEQFF.